This entry concerns a single TCR beta chain. It has no known antigen specificity. No quality values exist for individual bases; no much larger clone is one base distant. This sample was included in a study of regulatory T cells in long-lasting Graves disease (dated by TCRdb to the early 2020s). Describing the broader study: Persistent Graves' disease was defined as persistently positive TSH receptor autoantibodies together with antithyroid drug treatment for over 5 years. A total of around 35 samples underwent TCR sequencing: around 13 from persistent and approximately 20 from newly diagnosed Graves' disease patients. Patients with persistent Graves' disease were compared with patients with newly diagnosed Graves' disease using TCR sequencing and RNA sequencing of peripheral blood. The study took place in China and was registered as a clinical trial. In the clinical cohort, patients with persistent Graves' disease had used antithyroid drugs for an average of about 10.3 years. Paper-wide results and their limitations: The study examined only peripheral blood because the primary lesion, thyroid tissue, could not be accessed. Compared with newly diagnosed patients, persistent Graves' disease patients had lower TCR Shannon entropy and fewer highly expanded clones, which suggests clonal expansion. Sequencing and analysis were restricted to the TCR beta chain. Persistent disease showed preferential use of TRBV28, TRBJ1-2 and TRBJ2-5, whereas newly diagnosed disease favored TRBV20-1 and TRBJ2-1. The authors acknowledged the small sample size as a limitation that may reduce accuracy. Patients with persistent disease shared more public clonotypes (around 2,500) than newly diagnosed patients did (more than 900).

The method behind the library was multiplex PCR. Sequenced using an Illumina HiSeq 4000. To build TCR beta libraries, CDR3 regions were amplified by Arm-PCR using iRepertoire HTBI primers. Gel purification was performed on PCR products prior to sequencing. Turning to the authors' computational methods: Gene usage analysis of CDR3 amino acid clonotypes relied on the approximately 68 TRBV and around 13 TRBJ segments identified across samples. Filtered high-quality paired reads were merged into contigs using COPE and FqMerger. BLAST was used to align contigs to IMGT TRBV, TRBD and TRBJ reference genes, and CDR3 was defined according to IMGT. Highly expanded clones were defined as clonotypes with a frequency above 0.1%. Shannon entropy served as the measure of repertoire diversity, while the Gini coefficient captured V-J evenness. A clonotype found in more than one individual was treated as public. TCRdb's own reprocessing of the public reads used fastp at Q25 and MiXCR and kept productive beta chains. For every CDR3 protein sequence, its rows merge into one entry that carries the most common genes and DNA. It is TCRdb's table, rather than the study itself, that gives the V and J calls and clone size. The sample includes around 400,000 distinct CDR3 sequences, with 23% observed a single time. The top ten hold roughly a quarter of the sample.

Sample time point, as interpreted from the label and publication: persistent/refractory GD, antithyroid drugs over 5 years with positive TRAb. RNA was extracted from PBMCs in TRIzol for both TCR sequencing and RNA sequencing. The diagnosis of Graves' disease was made according to American Thyroid Association guidelines. Recruitment of patients was carried out at an endocrinology department in Xi'an, China. Each patient gave roughly 8.4 milliliters of peripheral blood, collected in an EDTA anticoagulant tube. PBMCs were isolated by Ficoll Paque Plus density gradient separation without further T cell sorting. An Agilent 2100 Bioanalyzer and agarose gel were used to assess RNA quality, and a NanoDrop 2000 was used to measure RNA concentration. The CDR3 contains 15 residues, cysteine and phenylalanine counted. Left in the record is the CDR3 DNA by itself, 45 bases read in frame from the first base. For CDR1 and CDR2, the germline V gene (reference sequence) lists SGHKS and YYEKEE. The junction carries 15 bases between V and J, which are trimmed by 1 base and 4 bases respectively.

The receptor's source is a female donor with Graves disease. The chain was built from TRBV5-5 and TRBJ2-7; the D gene remains uncertain. The material was peripheral blood mononuclear cells (PBMCs), obtained when the disease was refractory, from a patient treated with antithyroid drugs. The CDR3 has the sequence CASSLRFLGRYEQYF. In nucleotide form, the sequence is TGTGCCAGCAGCTTGAGATTCTTAGGAAGGTACGAGCAGTACTTC.